The clone carrying this TCR beta chain showed up many times. Its antigen is unknown. Expressed TCRB transcripts were sequenced because the entire RNA isolate underwent reverse transcription. Generated by immunoSEQ multiplex PCR, the TCRdb table keeps only in-frame clones and is missing some. The sample records 100,000 to 150,000 clones, 16% being singletons. Sorting of CD4+ naive, central memory, regulatory and stem cell-like memory cells was performed via CD45RO/CCR7/CD25/CD127/CD95/CD27. The data derive from a study of beta chain features in type 1 diabetes. Study results and caveats: VDJ junctions from type 1 diabetes patients carried fewer insertions and larger deletions. Type 1 diabetes patients had TCRB CDR3s that were shorter (moderately but significantly so) in all four CD4+ subsets.

The source of this sequence is a man younger than 40 with type 1 diabetes. Material: central memory CD4+ T cells from blood.

The CDR3 nucleotides are TGTGCCACCAGCAGAGATCAGACTAGCGGCAGCACAGATACGCAGTATTTT. It is translated as CATSRDQTSGSTDTQYF. The chain links TRBV15 to TRBJ2-3; 9 nucleotides match TRBD2. This CDR3 spans 17 amino acids. The junction had 4 bases not matched to a gene; V was cut back by 0 bases and J by 0 bases. The germline gives CDR1 LNHNV, CDR2 YYDKDF (reference sequence).